This T cell receptor (beta chain) was identified during a study of patients and donors after allogeneic stem cell transplantation. V was cut by 1 base and J by 2 bases, with 9 bases left in between. This CDR3 has 15 residues. CDR1 SGHTA and CDR2 FQGTGA come from the germline V gene. This clonotype was seen repeatedly, ten times or more. TCRdb processed the RT-PCR reads anew with MiXCR; each CDR3 protein has one entry. The table shows fewer than 500,000 distinct CDR3 sequences, with 15% to 20% occurring only once. Sequencing was performed on blood, either unsorted or a sorted T cell fraction (not recorded which). The rearrangement joins TRBV7-3 to TRBJ2-1; the D is unclear. The TCR was taken from a human donor who was either an allogeneic HSCT recipient or a stem cell or donor lymphocyte infusion donor (not recorded which). It is not recorded whose cells these are; they may come from a transplant donor. CDR3 DNA: TGTGCCAGCAGCTTAAACGGTAGGCCCTACAATGAGCAGTTCTTC. It codes for CASSLNGRPYNEQFF.